This T cell receptor (beta chain) was sequenced during a study of neurological immune-mediated disorders. General study points: Across subjects, expanded clones had no CDR3 amino acid sequences in common, pointing to private repertoires in all groups.

Comment on this clonotype: What it binds is not known.

By 5'RACE with 10-nucleotide random UMIs, the cDNA was made. TCRdb re-derived calls from the 5' RACE reads in MiXCR, one entry per CDR3 protein. The table records roughly 50,000 distinct CDR3 sequences, around 25% of them present only once. The CDR3 extends over 15 amino acids. The V and J ends lost 5 bases and 0 bases respectively, with 11 bases between them. CDR1 is SGHTA and CDR2 is FQGNSA in the germline V gene. The rearrangement links TRBV7-2 to TRBJ1-3; D remains unclear. The source material was PBMCs. The sequence was obtained from a woman in her seventies in good health. CDR3 nucleotide sequence: TGTGCCAGCAGCCCAGCGACATTCTCTGGAAACACCATATATTTT. It yields the protein CASSPATFSGNTIYF.